Described below is a single TCR beta chain sequence and its context. CDR1 and CDR2 (germline): SGDLS, YYNGEE. J lost 5 bases, V lost 0 bases, and 4 bases had no gene match. The CDR3 extends over 15 amino acids. The data derive from a study of T cells in localized non-small cell lung cancer. This table comes from immunoSEQ multiplex PCR, and its TCRdb copy is limited to in-frame clones, with some not included. The sample carries 48,000 or so clones, 75% to 90% recorded once. The rearrangement uses TRBV9 and TRBJ1-4; 7 bases agree with TRBD1. The TCR comes from a male donor older than 55 with stage III squamous cell lung carcinoma. Sequences were derived from peripheral blood, sampled before any cancer treatment. CDR3 residues: CASSVAGQRNEKLFF. As DNA, the CDR3 is TGTGCCAGCAGCGTAGCGGGACAGAGAAATGAAAAACTGTTTTTT. The full variable domain, with the rest looked up from reference TRBV9 and TRBJ1-4, is DSGVTQTPKHLITATGQRVTLRCSPRSGDLSVYWYQQSLDQGLQFLIQYYNGEERAKGNILERFSAQQFPDLHSELNLSSLELGDSALYFCASSVAGQRNEKLFFGSGTQLSVL.